What follows describes a single T cell receptor beta chain. The CDR3 covers 19 residues. Germline-derived CDR1 and CDR2 are DFQATT and SNEGSKA (reference sequence). V lost 3 bases, J lost 6 bases, and 17 bases stayed unmatched. This sample was taken from a study of blood T cell repertoires in COVID-19. The overall study: Samples representing acute and convalescent COVID-19 were sourced from the United States, Italy and Spain. PBMCs, B-cell-depleted T cells, or T cells provided the cDNA or gDNA that made up the material.

Original handling: Nucleated cell number was recorded as an estimate derived from reference gene primer amplification. The protocol was immunoSEQ multiplex PCR, while the TCRdb copy is restricted to in-frame clones and leaves out a portion. That table gives V, J and clone size, and the DNA gave D and trimming. The sample holds more than 140,000 clones, about 79% seen once. The V and J genes are TRBV20-1 and TRBJ2-3; 14 positions match TRBD2. The sequenced sample was peripheral blood. The origin of this receptor is a woman in her fifties or sixties in a cohort sampled during active or convalescent COVID-19. As DNA, the CDR3 is TGCAGTGCTAGTAGGACTAGCGGGGGGCCCACCTTCGGGGCCGATACGCAGTATTTT. Amino acids: CSASRTSGGPTFGADTQYF.